This TCR beta chain was observed in a study of T-cell reconstitution after alpha-beta-depleted transplantation in children (dated by TCRdb to about 2016). Study-level background: The study quantitatively tracked T-cell immune reconstitution after TCRalphabeta/CD19-depleted allogeneic hematopoietic cell transplantation in children using TCR repertoire profiling. The research as a whole found: In some patients, the high TCRbeta diversity seen at day 60 was put down to recipient T cells and intrathymic progenitors that had survived conditioning. About two months after transplant, the apparently early recovery of alphabetaT-cell counts reportedly depended on just several hundred clones that had expanded rapidly and came from non-depleted graft cells. The frequencies of hyperexpanded clones fell over the following months, and after one year, T-cell counts and TCRbeta diversity were mostly attributed to newly produced T cells.

Remarks on this clonotype: Which antigen it targets is not known. No base quality information exists; no much larger clone differs at one position.

Preparation of the library involved PCR. This sample was sequenced with an Illumina HiSeq 2500. Molecular barcoding was employed in the preparation of TCR libraries, with unique molecular identifiers being used to normalize TCRbeta repertoire quantification. The raw public data were reprocessed by TCRdb itself: fastp quality trimming at Q25, MiXCR clonotype calling, in-frame beta chains only. When rows share a CDR3 protein, they turn into one entry using the most common DNA and genes. The sample data list approximately 500,000 distinct CDR3 sequences, and about a quarter of these were observed just once. The top ten constitute about 35% of the sample. Germline trimming: 2 bases from V, 0 bases from J; junction bases outside gene matches: 9. The CDR3 has 20 amino acids, counting the end cysteine and phenylalanine. This entry keeps only the CDR3 DNA: 60 bases, framed from base 1. The germline V gene specifies SGHDT as CDR1 and YYEEEE as CDR2.

In light of the paper, this sample's treatment or condition label describes: allogeneic hematopoietic cell transplantation with graft depleted of TCRalphabeta T cells and CD19 B cells. The children who served as transplant recipients had been given grafts of TCRalphabeta/CD19-depleted allogeneic hematopoietic cells. This sequence originates from a boy under three years old with Wiskott-Aldrich syndrome, due to receive a stem cell transplant. The chain joins TRBV5-6 to TRBJ2-1, with 15 bases in between that match TRBD2. This specimen consisted of PBMCs, obtained before TCRalphabeta/CD19-depleted stem cell transplant. The DNA sequence reads TGTGCCAGCAGCTTCCCTGGAGGGACTAGCGGGGGGAGCTCCTACAATGAGCAGTTCTTC. Its coded protein is CASSFPGGTSGGSSYNEQFF.